The 13 T cell receptor beta chains below come from one sample, sequenced in a study of STAT5B mutations in CD4+ large granular lymphocyte leukemia. The assay was immunoSEQ multiplex PCR, and TCRdb's table has in-frame clones only and misses some. The profile shows 30,000 to 40,000 clones, more than 75% of them singletons. The sample consisted of CD4+ T cells from blood buffy coats. These receptors originate from a human donor in good health.

The chain recombines TRBV5-4 with TRBJ2-3; D uncertain. V was cut by 6 bases and J by 0 bases, with 14 bases left in between. This CDR3 region has 15 residues. CDR1 is SGHNT and CDR2 is YYREEE in the germline V gene (reference sequence). CDR3 in amino acids: CASTASFSSTDTQYF. CDR3 DNA sequence: TGTGCCAGCACCGCCAGTTTCTCTAGCACAGATACGCAGTATTTT.

This clone was picked up a small number of times. The genes are TRBV21-1 and TRBJ2-7; whether TRBD2, the table's D call, matches the DNA was not checked. TRBV21-1 is an annotated pseudogene. The CDR3 extends over 18 amino acids. The DNA for the CDR3 is TGTGCCAGCAGCAAGGAGGGTATTGTGGAGCCCCGCTCCTACGAGCAGTACTTC. This encodes CASSKEGIVEPRSYEQYF.

The chain is built from TRBV5-1 and TRBJ1-1, with D perhaps matching TRBD1 (5 bases). The V gene lost 6 bases and the J gene lost 1 base, with 10 bases spanning the gap. The CDR3 contains 13 residues. Germline CDR1 and CDR2: SGHRS and YFSETQ. CDR3 protein: CASNNGGNTEAFF. In nucleotides, the CDR3 is TGCGCCAGCAACAATGGGGGGAACACTGAAGCTTTCTTT.

The rearrangement joins TRBV14 to TRBJ1-5; 12 nucleotides agree with TRBD1. This CDR3 region has 16 residues. Germline trimming cut 4 bases from V and 6 bases from J; bases unmatched to any gene: 7. Germline CDR1 and CDR2: SGHDN and FVKESK. The CDR3 nucleotides are TGTGCCAGCAGCCCCGCGGGACAGGGGGCCGGTCAGCCCCAGCATTTT. Protein: CASSPAGQGAGQPQHF.

This chain connects TRBV6-1 to TRBJ1-5; D is undetermined. Looked up from germline, CDR1 is MNHNS and CDR2 is SASEGT. The V and J ends lost 4 bases and 4 bases respectively, with 8 bases between them. The CDR3 has 13 residues. CDR3 bases: TGTGCCAGCAGTGTAGGGCTAAATCAGCCCCAGCATTTT. This sequence encodes CASSVGLNQPQHF.

The chain couples TRBV27 to TRBJ1-2; D unresolved. V was clipped by 3 bases and J by 1 base, with 9 bases between them. Per germline, CDR1 MNHEY and CDR2 SMNVEV (reference sequence). CDR3 length: 14 residues. The DNA of the CDR3 is TGTGCCAGCAGTTTTAGCAGTAATAACTATGGCTACACCTTC. Residues: CASSFSSNNYGYTF.

The V call is TRBV19, the J call TRBJ2-1, with D maybe TRBD2 (6 bases). This CDR3 contains 14 residues. The germline V gene has CDR1 LNHDA and CDR2 SQIVND (reference sequence). The V end lost 2 bases, the J end lost 6 bases, and 11 bases lay between the germline ends. CDR3 sequence (DNA): TGTGCCAGTAGTATAACGGGAGAGGGCAATGAGCAGTTCTTC. Residues: CASSITGEGNEQFF.

The chain is built from TRBV9 and TRBJ2-7; 11 nucleotides agree with TRBD1. CDR3 size: 16 residues. The germline gives CDR1 SGDLS, CDR2 YYNGEE. J was trimmed by 6 bases and V by 2 bases; bases with no gene match: 10. CDR3 nucleotide sequence: TGTGCCAGCAGCGTGGACGTCGGACAGGGGGCGCGCGAGCAGTACTTC. Its protein is CASSVDVGQGAREQYF.

Points on this clone: At one end, the junction sequence differs from germline, possibly due to a read error. This sequence joins TRBV10-2 and TRBJ2-7; the D is unclear. The length of the CDR3 is 13 residues. Germline V gene sequence: CDR1 WSHSY, CDR2 SAAADI. CDR3 nucleotides: TGCGCCAGCAGTGAGGCTCAAGGGCGGACGCCCCCCTTC. It encodes CASSEAQGRTPPF.

V gene TRBV2 combines with J gene TRBJ2-6, with D possibly called TRBD1 or TRBD2 (6 bases each). In germline, CDR1 is SNHLY, CDR2 FYNNEI. This CDR3 contains 15 residues. V lost 4 bases and J lost 9, with 16 bases in between. The CDR3 nucleotides read TGTGCCAGCAGTGTCCCCCAGGAGGGACACAACGTCCTGACTTTC. As protein: CASSVPQEGHNVLTF.

This clone showed up just a few times. The chain recombines TRBV5-1 with TRBJ2-7, with D tentatively TRBD1 (6 bases). The V gene's germline CDR1 is SGHRS and CDR2 YFSETQ. CDR3 size: 16 residues. V was pared by 6 bases and J by 5 bases, with 24 bases between. This chain's CDR3 is CASTSVGQTGRDEQYF. In DNA, the CDR3 is TGCGCCAGCACCTCGGTGGGGCAGACAGGCCGGGACGAGCAGTACTTC.

The chain recombines TRBV7-6 with TRBJ1-2; D is unresolved. The CDR3 runs 12 residues. CDR1 SGHVS and CDR2 FNYEAQ come from the germline V gene. V lost 4 bases and J lost 7, with 10 bases in between. The CDR3 DNA sequence: TGTGCCAGCAGCTATGGGGTCTCTGGCTACACCTTC. It is translated as CASSYGVSGYTF.

The chain employs TRBV28 and TRBJ2-5; 10 bases match TRBD2. CDR1 is MDHEN and CDR2 is SYDVKM in the germline V gene. V was pared by 6 bases and J by 7 bases, with 17 bases of the junction left unmatched. The CDR3 sequence is 17 residues long. The CDR3 nucleotides read TGTGCCAGCAGGGGATCTCGGACTAGCGGACTCCAGCGGACCCAGTACTTC. Translated, it gives CASRGSRTSGLQRTQYF.